Below, one T cell receptor beta chain is given with its context. This clonotype was counted at least ten times. Its antigen specificity is not known. No qualities accompany the bases; no much larger clone lies one base away. The data were taken from a study of T-cell reconstitution after alpha-beta-depleted transplantation in children (TCRdb year 2016). Regarding the research as a whole: T-cell immune reconstitution after TCRalphabeta/CD19-depleted allogeneic hematopoietic cell transplantation in children was quantitatively tracked in the study by means of TCR repertoire profiling.

Library creation used PCR. The instrument was an Illumina HiSeq 2500. TCR libraries were prepared with molecular barcoding, using unique molecular identifiers to normalize TCRbeta repertoire quantification. TCRdb cleaned the public reads at Q25 with fastp, built clones with MiXCR and kept in-frame beta chains. Each entry is one CDR3 protein sequence, shown with its most common DNA and genes. The sample has over 450,000 distinct CDR3 sequences on record, 10% to 13% of them singletons. Together, the top ten hold 2% to 2.5% of the sample. The trim is 5 bases for V and 3 bases for J, with a gap of 13 bases between the germline ends. From cysteine to phenylalanine, the CDR3 is 14 amino acids long. CDR3 DNA is the only sequence kept; it has 42 bases, read in frame from the first base. The germline V gene (reference sequence) provides CDR1 SGHNT and CDR2 YYREEE. The treatment or condition tag for this specimen amounts to: allogeneic hematopoietic cell transplantation with graft depleted of TCRalphabeta T cells and CD19 B cells. The children who served as transplant recipients had been given grafts of TCRalphabeta/CD19-depleted allogeneic hematopoietic cells.

The study at large found these results: In some patients, the high TCRbeta diversity seen at day 60 was put down to recipient T cells and intrathymic progenitors that had survived conditioning. About two months after transplant, the apparently early recovery of alphabetaT-cell counts reportedly depended on just several hundred clones that had expanded rapidly and came from non-depleted graft cells. Hyperexpanded clone frequencies declined over subsequent months; after one year, T-cell counts and TCRbeta diversity were mostly attributed to newly produced T cells.

The TCR was taken from a child aged 2-9 years with inherited bone marrow failure, due to receive a stem cell transplant. The rearrangement joined TRBV5-4 to TRBJ2-3; the D gene lacks a confident call. This sample comprised PBMCs, obtained before TCRalphabeta/CD19-depleted stem cell transplant. The encoded CDR3 is CASSYETRTDTQYF. The DNA sequence follows: TGTGCCAGCAGTTACGAAACTCGGACAGATACGCAGTATTTT.